A single count supports the clone carrying this T cell receptor (beta chain). This entry belongs to a study of blood T cell repertoires in COVID-19. The overall study: The samples span acute and convalescent COVID-19 from the United States, Italy and Spain. PBMCs, B-cell-depleted T cells, or T cells provided the cDNA or gDNA that made up the material.

Authors' analysis steps: Reference gene primer amplification gave estimated nucleated cell counts. TCRdb's copy holds only in-frame clones and misses some; the assay was immunoSEQ multiplex PCR. That table supplies the V and J calls and clone size; D and trimming were determined from the DNA. The repertoire holds 200,000 to 250,000 clones, with around 91% as singletons. The germline CDR1 and CDR2 sequences are KGHDR and SFDVKD. This CDR3 contains 12 residues. Trimming removed 3 bases from V and 9 bases from J, with 8 bases in between. The specimen sequenced was peripheral blood. The sequence was obtained from a woman aged 40-49 years with acute or convalescent COVID-19. The genes are TRBV24-1 and TRBJ1-5; weak D call: TRBD1 (5 bases). CDR3 coding DNA: TGTGCCACCAGTGATGTAAGGGGGCCCCAGCATTTT. This codes for CATSDVRGPQHF.